These T cell receptor beta chains were read from a single sample in a study of siplizumab effects on memory and regulatory T cells. Sequencing was performed with immunoSEQ multiplex PCR; in TCRdb, only in-frame clones are kept and a portion is missing. The table lists roughly 92,000 clones, roughly 94% of them singletons. The specimen sequenced was non-Treg CD4+ T cells sorted from blood. These receptors were collected from a human donor in good health. Each CDR3 is given with its conserved first and last residue. D genes are given only for firm matches. Some rows mark clone size as missing; the rest say once, few, many or name a class of expanded clone.

D,J,size,V,DNA,CDR3
TRBD1,TRBJ2-3,.,TRBV6-5,TGTGCCAGCAGATGGACAGGGGTCACAGATACGCAGTATTTT,CASRWTGVTDTQYF
.,TRBJ2-1,.,TRBV2,TGTGCCAGCAGTGAGGTCCGAGGGGACAATGAGCAGTTCTTC,CASSEVRGDNEQFF
.,TRBJ2-3,.,TRBV20-1,TGCAGTGCTAGTTTGGCTAATACGCAGTATTTT,CSASLANTQYF
.,TRBJ1-2,.,TRBV5-4,TGTGCCAGCAGCTCGCCCGGACAGTCAGGCTATGGCTACACCTTC,CASSSPGQSGYGYTF
TRBD2,TRBJ2-1,.,TRBV5-1,TGCGCCAGCAGCCCGCTCCGGACTAGCGGGAGAAAGCTGAATGAGCAGTTCTTC,CASSPLRTSGRKLNEQFF
.,TRBJ2-5,.,TRBV7-2,TGTGCCAGCAGCTTAGATAGCGTTCGCCTAACCGGGACCCAGTACTTC,CASSLDSVRLTGTQYF
TRBD2,TRBJ2-1,.,TRBV14,TGTGCCAGCAGCAATTTCCCCGGGGGGGGGCAGTTCTTC,CASSNFPGGGQFF
.,TRBJ2-3,.,TRBV19,TGTGCCAGTAGGAATTGGGATACGCAGTATTTT,CASRNWDTQYF
.,TRBJ2-6,.,TRBV28,TGTGCCAGCAGTTCAGGGAGCTCTGGGGCCAACGTCCTGACTTTC,CASSSGSSGANVLTF
TRBD2,TRBJ2-7,.,TRBV25-1,TGTGCCAGCAGGGCCAGCGGGGGACCATCCTACGAGCAGTACTTC,CASRASGGPSYEQYF
.,TRBJ1-2,.,TRBV19,TGTGCCAGTAGTATAGAGAAAGTTGGCTACACCTTC,CASSIEKVGYTF
.,TRBJ1-1,.,TRBV4-1,TGCGCCAGCAGCCAAGATACCGCATTCCGAACTGAAGCTTTCTTT,CASSQDTAFRTEAFF
.,TRBJ2-1,once,TRBV11-2,TGTGCCAGCAGCTCGACCTGGACTTCTATGCGGTACAATGAGCAGTTCTTC,CASSSTWTSMRYNEQFF
.,TRBJ1-4,once,TRBV11-2,TGTGCCAGCAGATCGGGGAGTAGGGTTGAAAAACTGTTTTTT,CASRSGSRVEKLFF
TRBD2,TRBJ2-7,.,TRBV7-2,TGTGCCAGCAGCCGCGGGGGAATTACCTACGAGCAGTACTTC,CASSRGGITYEQYF
TRBD1,TRBJ2-2,.,TRBV19,TGTGCCAGTACCCCCTCCGGACAGGGGGCTAACACCGGGGAGCTGTTTTTT,CASTPSGQGANTGELFF
.,TRBJ1-1,.,TRBV6-5,TGTGCCAGCAGTTACAGGGAGGGAGTATCGGAAGCTTTCTTT,CASSYREGVSEAFF
TRBD1,TRBJ2-4,.,TRBV7-9,TGTGCCAGCAGCTTAGATTCGGGACAGGGTTCGAACATTCAGTACTTC,CASSLDSGQGSNIQYF
TRBD1,TRBJ1-1,few,TRBV29-1,TGCAGCGGGACCAAAGGGGACAGGGACTTTTGCACTGAAGCTTTCTTT,CSGTKGDRDFCTEAFF
.,TRBJ1-3,.,TRBV11-2,TGTGCCAGCAGCTTAGATCGATTGGGGCAGGGCAGGAACACCATATATTTT,CASSLDRLGQGRNTIYF
TRBD2,TRBJ2-1,.,TRBV6-4,TGTGCCAGCAGTTCAATAGCGGGAGGACGCTACAATGAGCAGTTCTTC,CASSSIAGGRYNEQFF
.,TRBJ2-1,few,TRBV10-2,TGCGCCAGCAGCGAACGGTTGGACCGGGAGCAGTTCTTC,CASSERLDREQFF
.,TRBJ2-7,.,TRBV19,TGTGCCAGTAGTGGTGCTGTGGGACCCAACTACGAGCAGTACTTC,CASSGAVGPNYEQYF
TRBD1,TRBJ2-2,.,TRBV5-1,TGCGCCAGCAGCTTCCAGGGGGTCACCGGGGAGCTGTTTTTT,CASSFQGVTGELFF
.,TRBJ2-5,.,TRBV4-1,TGCGCCAGCAGCCTCAGGACGGAAGAGACCCAGTACTTC,CASSLRTEETQYF
.,TRBJ2-7,.,TRBV5-8,TGTGCCAGCAGCTTGGGGTCCGACAGGATGTACGAGCAGTACTTC,CASSLGSDRMYEQYF
TRBD1,TRBJ1-3,once,TRBV7-9,TGTGCCAGCAGCTCCTCAGGGGGCGCCCGTGGAAACACCATATATTTT,CASSSSGGARGNTIYF